The sequence of this T cell receptor beta chain was determined in a study of T cell clones after liver transplantation. General study findings and limits: The donor-reactive repertoire was only partly measurable in a couple of subjects, lacking donor cells.

The table came from immunoSEQ multiplex PCR; TCRdb's copy has only in-frame clones and leaves some out. This table holds over 15,000 clones, approximately 80% found once. The CDR3 consists of 15 residues. Trimming removed 6 bases from V and 4 bases from J; junction bases left unmatched: 8. CDR1 and CDR2 from the germline V gene are MNHEY and SMNVEV (reference sequence). A remark on this clone: No antigen is known for it.

Sequencing was performed on CD8+ T cells from blood, taken 48 months after liver transplant. This sequence joins TRBV27 and TRBJ2-1; 8 positions match TRBD1. This receptor was identified in a human patient who received a liver transplant. A share of the T cells may be of graft donor origin. CDR3 residues: CASRAGTGEYNEQFF. The DNA for the CDR3 is TGTGCCAGCAGGGCCGGGACAGGCGAATACAATGAGCAGTTCTTC.